The next 7 T cell receptor beta chains were all read from a single sample in a study of patients and donors after allogeneic stem cell transplantation (dated by TCRdb to the early 2020s). The library was made by RT-PCR. The sequencing machine was a NextSeq 550. TCRdb trimmed the raw reads at Q25, called clones with MiXCR and kept productive beta chains. CDR3 protein sequences are deduplicated, and each keeps its most common genes and DNA. The sample table records about a million distinct CDR3 sequences; around 17% of these occur just once. The ten most abundant clones make up approximately 5.9% of the sample. The sequencing sample was made of blood, either unsorted or a sorted T cell fraction (not recorded which). These receptors originate from a human donor who was either an allogeneic HSCT recipient or a stem cell or donor lymphocyte infusion donor (not recorded which). It is not recorded whose cells these are; they may come from a transplant donor.

A few counts support this clonotype. V is TRBV18 and J is TRBJ1-1; D perhaps matches TRBD1 (5 bases). This CDR3 comprises 14 residues. CDR1 and CDR2 from the germline V gene are KGHSH and LQKENI. V shed 3 bases and J shed 11 bases, with 19 bases lying between them. CDR3 nucleotides: TGTGCCAGCTCACCCGGGCAGGATACCGAGGGGGCTTTCTTT. Encoded protein: CASSPGQDTEGAFF.

The chain has TRBV5-1 and TRBJ2-7; 14 bases align to TRBD2. The CDR3 covers 17 residues. The V and J ends lost 4 bases and 1 base, in that order; junction bases with no gene match: 7. Germline CDR1 and CDR2: SGHRS and YFSETQ. The CDR3 coding sequence is TGCGCCAGCAGCCTCGGGACTAGCGGGGGAGTATCCTACGAGCAGTACTTC. The encoded protein is CASSLGTSGGVSYEQYF. Full variable domain (remainder filled in from reference TRBV5-1 and TRBJ2-7): KAGVTQTPRYLIKTRGQQVTLSCSPISGHRSVSWYQQTPGQGLQFLFEYFSETQRNKGNFPGRFSGRQFSNSRSEMNVSTLELGDSALYLCASSLGTSGGVSYEQYFGPGTRLTVT.

The V call is TRBV29-1, the J call TRBJ2-2, with 7 bases that match TRBD1. With 6 bases clipped from V and 6 bases from J, the junction kept 7 bases outside the gene matches. Germline CDR1 and CDR2: SQVTM and ANQGSEA. CDR3 size: 13 residues. The CDR3: CSVDFQGAGELFF. The CDR3 nucleotides read TGCAGCGTCGACTTCCAGGGGGCCGGGGAGCTGTTTTTT.

This chain connects TRBV9 to TRBJ2-3, with 8 nucleotides matching TRBD2. CDR1 and CDR2 from the germline V gene are SGDLS and YYNGEE. The CDR3 covers 18 residues. V dropped 0 bases and J dropped 2; count of bases not matched to a gene: 11. The CDR3 region is CASSVAGGSGGDTDTQYF. The CDR3 DNA reads as TGTGCCAGCAGCGTAGCGGGAGGGAGCGGGGGTGACACAGATACGCAGTATTTT.

The sample holds a few counts of this clonotype. V is TRBV20-1 and J is TRBJ1-5, with a possible D match to TRBD1 (5 bases). This CDR3 spans 14 amino acids. V lost 5 bases and J lost 3, with 14 bases in between. Germline V lookup: CDR1 DFQATT, CDR2 SNEGSKA (reference sequence). CDR3 residues: CSAGGGPPNQPQHF. CDR3 nucleotide sequence: TGCAGTGCTGGGGGAGGTCCACCCAATCAGCCCCAGCATTTT.

In this sample, this clonotype turned up a few times. J is TRBJ2-7 and V is TRBV5-1; a weak D match, TRBD2 (6 bases). Germline V CDR1 and CDR2: SGHRS, YFSETQ. Trimming took off 1 base at V and 1 base at J, with 15 bases between the two ends. The CDR3 is 16 amino acids. For the CDR3, the DNA is TGCGCCAGCAGCTTGATGGGTCAGGGACTTTCCTACGAGCAGTACTTC. As protein: CASSLMGQGLSYEQYF.

This clonotype showed up just a few times. The V call is TRBV5-1, the J call TRBJ1-1, with D uncertain. The germline gives CDR1 SGHRS, CDR2 YFSETQ. The CDR3 extends over 13 amino acids. Trimming removed 4 bases from V and 3 bases from J, with 10 bases in between. The CDR3 DNA reads as TGCGCCAGCAGCCCCGTCTGGGACACTGAAGCTTTCTTT. Protein: CASSPVWDTEAFF.